Included here is one T cell receptor (beta chain) sequence, with context. Germline CDR1 reads SQVTM; CDR2 reads ANQGSEA. The V end was cut by 4 bases, the J end by 4 bases, with 13 bases between. The CDR3 is 14 residues long. Here immunoSEQ multiplex PCR was the method, and the copy in TCRdb shows in-frame clones only, minus some. The data contain about 120,000 clones, 90% to 95% of them singletons. This sample stems from a study of human thymus T cells. Thymic resections from corrective heart surgery supplied the tissue. The chain combines TRBV29-1 with TRBJ1-4; no definite D call. The sample consisted of thymus tissue. The origin of this receptor is a boy less than two years old with a congenital heart defect but otherwise immunologically healthy. CDR3 DNA: TGCAGCGTTGCGAAGGCACAGCGTAATGAAAAACTGTTTTTT. Amino acids: CSVAKAQRNEKLFF. The variable domain in full, with the rest retrieved from reference TRBV29-1 and TRBJ1-4, is SAVISQKPSRDICQRGTSLTIQCQVDSQVTMMFWYRQQPGQSLTLIATANQGSEATYESGFVIDKFPISRPNLTFSTLTVSNMSPEDSSIYLCSVAKAQRNEKLFFGSGTQLSVL.